This T cell receptor beta chain was documented in a study of PD-L1 blockade in urothelial cancer. Study at large: The researchers analyzed blood 3 weeks (second dose) and 6 weeks after treatment start. Researchers found blood samples held a median of roughly 140,000 T cells.

The time point: pretreatment peripheral blood. Every patient provided from 1 to 8 samples, collected pretreatment and on-treatment. TCR analog templates of synthetic origin were spiked into each PCR. Method: immunoSEQ multiplex PCR; TCRdb's copy keeps in-frame clones and lacks some. The sample has roughly 87,000 clones; about 89% are singletons. This sequence was found in a woman older than 75 with urothelial cancer. Sample: PBMCs, taken around atezolizumab (anti-PD-L1) treatment.

CDR3: CASKEDMNTEAFF. The CDR3 bases are TGTGCCAGTAAAGAGGACATGAACACTGAAGCTTTCTTT. This chain links TRBV19 with TRBJ1-1; tentatively, D is TRBD1 (5 bases). CDR3 size: 13 residues. Germline V CDR1 and CDR2: LNHDA, SQIVND (reference sequence). Trimming removed 7 bases from V and 0 bases from J, with 9 bases in between.